This passage covers 30 T cell receptor beta chains from one sample sequenced in a study of T-cell reconstitution after alpha-beta-depleted transplantation in children. A TCRbeta library incorporating unique molecular identifiers was prepared. TCRdb ran MiXCR on the PCR reads and lists one entry per CDR3 protein. The data contain about 260,000 distinct CDR3 sequences, 7.5% to 9.5% of them singletons. The sequencing used PBMCs, mostly from graft donor cells, collected 180 days after TCRalphabeta/CD19-depleted stem cell transplant. These receptors came from a male patient younger than 18 who had a stem cell transplant for acute lymphoblastic leukemia, so the T cells may come from the graft donor.

The V gene is TRBV7-2, the J gene TRBJ2-3; the D gene is possibly TRBD2 (6 bases). Trimming stripped 3 bases from V and 1 base from J, with 11 bases between. From germline, CDR1 is SGHTA and CDR2 FQGNSA. The CDR3 is 15 residues long. DNA of the CDR3: TGTGCCAGCAGCTTTCGGGGGTCGCGCACAGATACGCAGTATTTT. Translated: CASSFRGSRTDTQYF.

This clonotype has at least ten counts. The genes are TRBV18 and TRBJ1-1; D not resolved. Trimming left V 9 bases short and J 2 bases short, with 13 bases between. The CDR3 has 13 amino acids. The germline V gene has CDR1 KGHSH and CDR2 LQKENI. CDR3 in DNA: TGTGCCAGACTACGGGGTGTCAACACTGAAGCTTTCTTT. Translating it yields CARLRGVNTEAFF.

This sequence joins TRBV6-2 or TRBV6-3 and TRBJ2-6; no definite D call. The germline V and J ends were trimmed by 7 bases and 0 bases, with 25 bases remaining between them. Germline V lookup: CDR1 MNHEY, CDR2 SVGEGT. The CDR3 extends over 20 amino acids. Written as DNA, the CDR3 is TGTGCCAGCATTACAACCCGGGCCAGTTCCCTTTCCTCTGGGGCCAACGTCCTGACTTTC. It yields the protein CASITTRASSLSSGANVLTF.

This clonotype was recorded at least ten times. This chain links TRBV29-1 with TRBJ2-7; perhaps TRBD2 as D (6 bases). V gave up 7 bases and J gave up 5 bases, with 12 bases separating them. CDR3 length: 11 amino acids. The germline V gene has CDR1 SQVTM and CDR2 ANQGSEA. The chain's CDR3 is CSAGPGDEQYF. CDR3 DNA sequence: TGCAGCGCCGGGCCGGGGGACGAGCAGTACTTC.

This clonotype has a count of ten or more. The chain has TRBV24-1 and TRBJ1-2, with D unclear. Per germline, CDR1 KGHDR and CDR2 SFDVKD. V shed 5 bases and J shed 1 base, with 19 bases lying between them. The CDR3 has 17 amino acids. The CDR3 region has the DNA TGTGCCACCAGTGGCCCTCCAGGTGAAACTCTTAACTATGGCTACACCTTC. Translation gives CATSGPPGETLNYGYTF.

This clonotype was recorded many times. The gene calls are TRBV18 and TRBJ2-3; D is possibly TRBD2 (6 bases). The CDR3 extends over 16 amino acids. The germline V gene encodes CDR1 KGHSH and CDR2 LQKENI. Trimming took off 3 bases at V and 0 bases at J, with 13 bases between the two ends. CDR3 coding DNA: TGTGCCAGCTCACCTCGACGCGGGGCAAGCACAGATACGCAGTATTTT. This codes for CASSPRRGASTDTQYF.

With regard to this clonotype: A much larger clone differs by one base, so this may be a read error. The chain recombines TRBV7-6 with TRBJ2-6; D may be TRBD1 (5 bases). The germline gives CDR1 SGHVS, CDR2 FNYEAQ. Trimming took 5 bases from V and 2 from J, leaving 10 bases between them. This CDR3 has 15 amino acids. The CDR3 coding sequence is TGTGCCAGCAGCGTATTCAGGGCTGGGGCCAACGTCCTGACTTTC. It specifies CASSVFRAGANVLTF.

This clonotype was detected ten times or more. The rearrangement joins TRBV10-3 to TRBJ2-1; 13 nucleotides match TRBD2. The CDR3 runs to 20 residues. V lost 0 bases, J lost 8 bases, and 16 bases stayed unmatched. Germline lookup yields CDR1 ENHRY and CDR2 SYGVKD. For the CDR3, the DNA is TGTGCCATCAGTGAGTCGACTTCCTGGACTAGCGGGAGTTTGAGCGATGAGCAGTTCTTC. This translates into CAISESTSWTSGSLSDEQFF.

This clonotype was seen at least ten times. The chain recombines TRBV7-2 with TRBJ2-1; D not certain. The CDR3 length is 11 residues. Trimming cost V 5 bases and J 13 bases, with 12 bases left between them. Germline CDR1 and CDR2: SGHTA and FQGNSA. The CDR3, as DNA: TGTGCCAGCAGCCCGACCGGCTTACAGTTCTTC. Protein sequence: CASSPTGLQFF.

This clonotype showed up just once. A much more abundant neighbour one base away suggests this may be a read error. The chain employs TRBV29-1 and TRBJ2-3; TRBD2 might be the D (6 bases). CDR1 is SQVTM and CDR2 is ANQGSEA in the germline V gene. The CDR3 is made up of 14 amino acids. Here the CDR3 DNA reads TGCAGCCACCAGCATGGGGGAGGTGCAGATACGCAGAATTTT. This translates into CSHQHGGGADTQNF.

This clonotype showed up many times. The chain combines TRBV7-9 with TRBJ1-4; D gene ambiguous. V lost 5 bases, J lost 3 bases, and 10 bases lay in between. From germline, CDR1 is SEHNR and CDR2 FQNEAQ (reference sequence). The CDR3 extends over 14 amino acids. The CDR3 loop reads CASSPRSPNEKLFF. The CDR3 DNA reads as TGTGCCAGCAGCCCACGGTCCCCTAATGAAAAACTGTTTTTT.

This clonotype was detected ten times or more. The rearrangement uses TRBV3-1 and TRBJ2-3; no reliable D call. CDR3 length: 17 amino acids. Trimming shortened V by 0 bases and J by 5 bases, and 18 bases separated the two germline ends. Germline lookup yields CDR1 LGHDT and CDR2 YNNKEL (reference sequence). The CDR3 region is CASSQDLGRLGGDTQYF. As DNA, the CDR3 is TGTGCCAGCAGCCAAGATCTTGGACGCCTGGGTGGAGATACGCAGTATTTT.

This chain uses TRBV12-3 or TRBV12-4 with TRBJ1-5; TRBD1 might be the D (6 bases). The CDR3 length is 13 residues. Trimming stripped 6 bases from V and 6 bases from J, with 12 bases between. CDR3 loop: CASRQGRGQPQHF. CDR3 DNA sequence: TGTGCCAGCAGACAGGGTCGGGGTCAGCCCCAGCATTTT.

This clonotype was counted at least ten times. The chain has TRBV3-1 and TRBJ1-1; TRBD1 matches 7 bases. The V segment lost 6 bases and the J segment 1 base; nucleotides outside the gene matches: 8. Germline-derived CDR1 and CDR2 are LGHDT and YNNKEL (reference sequence). This CDR3 has 15 residues. CDR3 loop: CASRRAGGKNTEAFF. The CDR3, as DNA: TGTGCCAGCAGGCGAGCAGGGGGGAAGAACACTGAAGCTTTCTTT.

This clonotype was counted ten times or more. The chain combines TRBV29-1 with TRBJ2-1; D assignment may be TRBD1 or TRBD2 (5 bases each). The CDR3 length is 15 residues. The V end was cut by 6 bases, the J end by 0 bases, with 15 bases between. Germline V CDR1 and CDR2: SQVTM, ANQGSEA. The CDR3 nucleotides are TGCAGCGTCGACTACAGGCGCTACTCCTACAATGAGCAGTTCTTC. Translating it yields CSVDYRRYSYNEQFF.

The sample holds many counts of this clonotype. The rearrangement joins TRBV10-3 to TRBJ2-7; perhaps TRBD2 as D (6 bases). Germline-derived CDR1 and CDR2 are ENHRY and SYGVKD. This CDR3 is 14 amino acids long. Between the trimmed V and J ends, which lost 6 bases and 3 bases, there was a span of 15 bases. The CDR3 DNA reads as TGTGCCATCAGGGGAGGTTGGGGGTTCTACGAGCAGTACTTC. Its translation: CAIRGGWGFYEQYF.

Remarks on this clonotype: This may stem from a read error, because a much larger clone lies one nucleotide away. CDR3 sequence: CASSLDSSSGGASYYLQFF. The CDR3, as DNA: TGTGCCAGCAGCTTAGATTCGTCCAGCGGGGGGGCGAGTTACTATCTGCAGTTCTTC. The chain couples TRBV11-2 to TRBJ2-1, with TRBD2 identical over 10 bases. CDR3 length: 19 amino acids. The V gene end was trimmed by 0 bases and the J gene end by 12 bases; junction bases not matched to a gene: 20. Germline V gene data show CDR1 as SGHAT and CDR2 as FQNNGV.

This clonotype has a count of ten or more. This rearrangement joins TRBV18 to TRBJ2-5; D is unresolved. This CDR3 contains 15 residues. V was trimmed by 0 bases and J by 4 bases, leaving 12 bases between them. CDR1 is KGHSH and CDR2 is LQKENI in the germline V gene. In DNA form, the CDR3 reads TGTGCCAGCTCACCACCGGCAGGCAATCGAGAGACCCAGTACTTC. It yields the protein CASSPPAGNRETQYF.

This clonotype showed up many times. This chain links TRBV20-1 with TRBJ1-1, with TRBD1 as a possible D gene (5 bases). The germline gives CDR1 DFQATT, CDR2 SNEGSKA (reference sequence). The CDR3 totals 13 residues. CDR3 DNA sequence: TGCACTAGCCTCGGACAACTGAACACTGAAGCTTTCTTT. It is translated as CTSLGQLNTEAFF.

The table lists this clonotype with many counts. V usage is TRBV29-1 and J usage is TRBJ1-5; D is possibly TRBD1 (5 bases). Per germline, CDR1 SQVTM and CDR2 ANQGSEA. The length of the CDR3 is 13 residues. V was trimmed by 4 bases and J by 0 bases, leaving 7 bases between them. This CDR3 is CSVGGVSNQPQHF. CDR3 coding DNA: TGCAGCGTTGGGGGGGTTAGCAATCAGCCCCAGCATTTT.

This clonotype was recorded at least ten times. The chain carries TRBV11-2 and TRBJ2-5; D may be TRBD2 (5 bases). The germline V gene has CDR1 SGHAT and CDR2 FQNNGV. The CDR3 spans 16 residues. V was cut by 0 bases and J by 1 base, with 12 bases left in between. CDR3 DNA: TGTGCCAGCAGCTTAGATCTTAGGACTGCCCAAGAGACCCAGTACTTC. As protein: CASSLDLRTAQETQYF.

This clonotype was counted at least ten times. Here the CDR3 reads CASSPRVTEAFF. CDR3 coding DNA: TGTGCCAGCAGTCCCAGGGTCACTGAAGCTTTCTTT. The chain couples TRBV12-3 or TRBV12-4 to TRBJ1-1, with a tentative D call TRBD1 (5 bases). The germline V and J ends were trimmed by 5 bases and 4 bases, with 8 bases remaining between them. This CDR3 has 12 amino acids.

The sample holds many counts of this clonotype. The chain links TRBV11-2 to TRBJ1-2; no definite D call. Germline V gene sequence: CDR1 SGHAT, CDR2 FQNNGV. The CDR3 has 14 amino acids. Trimming took 5 bases from V and 7 from J, leaving 17 bases between them. The CDR3: CASSLRHPSPGYTF. The DNA of the CDR3 is TGTGCCAGCAGCCTCAGACATCCCTCCCCTGGCTACACCTTC. Together with reference TRBV11-2 and TRBJ1-2, the CDR3 gives the full variable domain: EAGVAQSPRYKIIEKRQSVAFWCNPISGHATLYWYQQILGQGPKLLIQFQNNGVVDDSQLPKDRFSAERLKGVDSTLKIQPAKLEDSAVYLCASSLRHPSPGYTFGSGTRLTVV.

Ten or more counts support this clonotype. The V and J genes are TRBV21-1 and TRBJ2-2; TRBD1 is the table's D call, not checked against the DNA. TRBV21-1 counts as a pseudogene. The CDR3 is made up of 14 amino acids. The CDR3, as DNA: TGTGCCAGCGACAGGGCTCCGGGAACCGGGGAGCTGTTTTTT. This translates into CASDRAPGTGELFF.

This clonotype was picked up a small number of times. This chain uses TRBV19 with TRBJ2-2, with 8 bases that match TRBD2. This CDR3 has 15 residues. The junction had 11 bases not matched to a gene; V was cut back by 11 bases and J by 3 bases. CDR1 is LNHDA and CDR2 is SQIVND in the germline V gene (reference sequence). CDR3 sequence reads: CASYQASGYTGELFF. For the CDR3, the DNA is TGTGCCTCCTACCAGGCTAGCGGGTACACCGGGGAGCTGTTTTTT.

V usage is TRBV11-2 and J usage is TRBJ2-3; 7 nucleotides agree with TRBD1. There are 19 residues in the CDR3. V shed 3 bases, J shed 1 base, and the junction held 16 bases outside the gene matches. Per the germline V gene, CDR1 is SGHAT and CDR2 is FQNNGV. The CDR3, as DNA: TGTGCCAGCAGCTTCACGTCTACCACCATAGGGGGCCGCACAGATACGCAGTATTTT. Translation gives CASSFTSTTIGGRTDTQYF. The whole variable domain, remainder taken from reference TRBV11-2 and TRBJ2-3, is EAGVAQSPRYKIIEKRQSVAFWCNPISGHATLYWYQQILGQGPKLLIQFQNNGVVDDSQLPKDRFSAERLKGVDSTLKIQPAKLEDSAVYLCASSFTSTTIGGRTDTQYFGPGTRLTVL.

This clonotype appeared a few times. The gene calls are TRBV19 and TRBJ2-3; tentatively, D is TRBD1 (6 bases). CDR3 length: 15 residues. Trimming cost V 6 bases and J 0 bases, with 13 bases left between them. Germline loops: CDR1 LNHDA, CDR2 SQIVND (reference sequence). The chain's CDR3 is CASSPDRPSTDTQYF. The CDR3, as DNA: TGTGCCAGTAGCCCAGACAGGCCCAGCACAGATACGCAGTATTTT.

This clonotype was picked up many times. This chain links TRBV4-3 with TRBJ2-3; the match to TRBD2 covers 10 bases. The germline gives CDR1 LGHNA, CDR2 YSLEER. J was trimmed by 6 bases and V by 3 bases; bases with no gene match: 9. The CDR3 runs to 16 residues. The CDR3 sequence is CASSHGTSAAGDTQYF. CDR3 in DNA: TGCGCCAGCAGCCACGGGACTAGCGCCGCCGGGGATACGCAGTATTTT.

This sequence joins TRBV12-3 or TRBV12-4 and TRBJ2-2, with D perhaps TRBD1 (5 bases). This CDR3 region has 16 residues. Trimming stripped 7 bases from V and 4 bases from J, with 19 bases between. This CDR3 is CASNLGAPLSTGELFF. CDR3 DNA: TGTGCCAGCAATCTAGGGGCCCCTCTCTCCACCGGGGAGCTGTTTTTT.

This clonotype was counted at least ten times. Possible read error: a much larger clone is one base away. The CDR3 protein is CASSLETYEQYF. CDR3 DNA sequence: TGTGCCAGCAGTTTAGAGACCTACGAGCAGTACTTC. The chain couples TRBV12-3 or TRBV12-4 to TRBJ2-7; no firm D call. The CDR3 length is 12 residues. V dropped 1 base and J dropped 2 bases, with 3 bases sitting between them.